One and the same sample provided the 19 T cell receptor beta chains below, sequenced in a study of OX40 agonist ivuxolimab in advanced cancers. The table came from immunoSEQ multiplex PCR; TCRdb's copy has only in-frame clones and leaves some out. The sample records over 80,000 clones, around 90% being singletons. Specimen: CD4+ or CD8+ T cells sorted from blood, collected in a trial of the OX40 agonist ivuxolimab. The receptors stem from an adult with an advanced solid tumor such as melanoma, head and neck, liver or kidney cancer.

The rearrangement joins TRBV28 to TRBJ1-2, with 8 positions matching TRBD1. Germline V gives CDR1 MDHEN, CDR2 SYDVKM. Trimming took 6 bases from V and 7 from J; bases not matched to a gene: 13. This CDR3 is 15 amino acids long. CDR3 protein: CASSPRRTGIGGYTF. The DNA of the CDR3 is TGTGCCAGCAGCCCTAGGCGGACAGGGATAGGTGGCTACACCTTC.

This clone occurred a few times. The genes are TRBV19 and TRBJ2-3; no definite D call. The CDR3 runs 12 residues. Germline CDR1 LNHDA, CDR2 SQIVND (reference sequence). Trimming pared 6 bases from V and 6 bases from J, leaving 10 bases between. CDR3 residues: CASSQTLDTQYF. The CDR3 DNA follows: TGTGCCAGTAGCCAGACACTTGATACGCAGTATTTT.

The chain carries TRBV10-3 and TRBJ1-2; D is perhaps TRBD1 (5 bases). The V end was cut by 2 bases, the J end by 7 bases, with 14 bases between. Germline loops: CDR1 ENHRY, CDR2 SYGVKD. This CDR3 contains 14 residues. The CDR3 loop is CAISENLGAGGYTF. The CDR3 DNA follows: TGTGCCATCAGTGAGAATTTAGGGGCAGGTGGCTACACCTTC.

The gene calls are TRBV30 and TRBJ1-2; the match to TRBD1 covers 7 bases. The germline V gene encodes CDR1 GTSNPN and CDR2 SVGIG (reference sequence). There are 12 residues in the CDR3. Trimming at V came to 1 base and at J to 10 bases, leaving 6 bases not matched to a gene. The CDR3 bases are TGTGCCTGGAGTGGCCCAGGGGGGGTCTACACCTTC. It is translated as CAWSGPGGVYTF.

The chain carries TRBV28 and TRBJ1-2, with D tentatively TRBD1 (6 bases). V was cut by 6 bases and J by 4 bases, with 21 bases left in between. Germline V gene data show CDR1 as MDHEN and CDR2 as SYDVKM. CDR3 size: 16 residues. The CDR3 protein is CASSLGGARGFYGYTF. For the CDR3, the DNA is TGTGCCAGCAGCTTGGGTGGGGCCAGGGGATTCTATGGCTACACCTTC.

The chain uses TRBV28 and TRBJ2-7, with TRBD2 identical over 7 bases. The CDR3 length is 12 residues. Trimming at V came to 6 bases and at J to 2 bases, leaving 1 base not matched to a gene. The germline CDR1 and CDR2 sequences are MDHEN and SYDVKM. The CDR3 DNA sequence: TGTGCCAGCAGCCGGGGGGCCTACGAGCAGTACTTC. Amino acid sequence: CASSRGAYEQYF.

This clone was counted between two and nine times. The chain employs TRBV4-2 and TRBJ2-3; D ambiguous. Germline CDR1 is LGHNA and CDR2 is YNFKEQ. V lost 4 bases to trimming and J lost 6 bases, with 14 bases between them. This CDR3 is built from 14 residues. CDR3 nucleotides: TGTGCCAGCAGCCCGACTCACCCCTGGGATACGCAGTATTTT. This gives the protein CASSPTHPWDTQYF.

The chain recombines TRBV7-2 with TRBJ2-3, with 16 bases identical to TRBD2. V lost 1 base, J lost 6 bases, and 10 bases stayed unmatched. Germline values: CDR1 SGHTA, CDR2 FQGNSA. The CDR3 runs 19 residues. CDR3 nucleotides: TGTGCCAGCAGCTTAGTCCCGGGACTAGCGGGAGGGCCGCGCGATACGCAGTATTTT. Protein sequence: CASSLVPGLAGGPRDTQYF.

This chain uses TRBV4-1 with TRBJ2-7; 9 bases match TRBD2. The CDR3 is 16 residues long. J lost 6 bases, V lost 4 bases, and 13 bases had no gene match. From germline, CDR1 is MGHRA and CDR2 YSYEKL. The CDR3 sequence: CASSPQDAGGFGEQYF. CDR3 DNA: TGCGCCAGCAGCCCACAAGACGCGGGAGGGTTTGGCGAGCAGTACTTC.

This chain links TRBV15 with TRBJ2-2; possibly TRBD2 for D (6 bases). Germline assignment: CDR1 LNHNV and CDR2 YYDKDF (reference sequence). The V end was cut by 3 bases, the J end by 4 bases, with 24 bases between. CDR3 length equals 19 residues. The CDR3 bases are TGTGCCACCAGCAGGAACAAACTACTCTTGGGAGGCGGCACCGGGGAGCTGTTTTTT. Protein: CATSRNKLLLGGGTGELFF. Combining the CDR3 with reference TRBV15 and TRBJ2-2 gives the whole variable domain DAMVIQNPRYQVTQFGKPVTLSCSQTLNHNVMYWYQQKSSQAPKLLFHYYDKDFNNEADTPDNFQSRRPNTSFCFLDIRSPGLGDTAMYLCATSRNKLLLGGGTGELFFGEGSRLTVL.

The chain links TRBV5-1 to TRBJ2-1; TRBD2 aligns across 15 bases. The ends lost 5 bases at V and 4 bases at J; junction bases unmatched: 7. CDR1 is SGHRS, CDR2 YFSETQ, per germline. CDR3 length: 17 residues. CDR3 sequence (DNA): TGCGCCAGCAGGGAGGGACTAGCGGGAGGAAATTACAATGAGCAGTTCTTC. It specifies CASREGLAGGNYNEQFF.

The J gene is TRBJ2-2, the V gene TRBV19, with D possibly being TRBD1 (6 bases). Trimming removed 4 bases from V and 2 bases from J, with 14 bases in between. CDR1 is LNHDA and CDR2 is SQIVND in the germline V gene (reference sequence). The CDR3 has 16 residues. CDR3 bases: TGTGCCAGTAGTACCACGACAGGCAGTAACACCGGGGAGCTGTTTTTT. Protein product: CASSTTTGSNTGELFF.

The chain employs TRBV5-5 and TRBJ1-2; D is ambiguous. From germline, CDR1 is SGHKS and CDR2 YYEKEE (reference sequence). The CDR3 length is 14 residues. Trimming pared 1 base from V and 0 bases from J, leaving 7 bases between. The CDR3 bases are TGTGCCAGCAGCTTGACAGTGTCTAACTATGGCTACACCTTC. Translating it yields CASSLTVSNYGYTF.

The gene calls are TRBV5-1 and TRBJ2-5; D call uncertain. CDR1 and CDR2 (germline): SGHRS, YFSETQ. Trimming took off 0 bases at V and 5 bases at J, with 8 bases between the two ends. There are 13 residues in the CDR3. DNA for the CDR3: TGCGCCAGCAGCTTGGGACCGCTGGAGACCCAGTACTTC. Translated, it gives CASSLGPLETQYF.

The chain links TRBV28 to TRBJ1-4; a possible D gene is TRBD1 (6 bases). The CDR3 covers 16 residues. Trimming took off 3 bases at V and 0 bases at J, with 11 bases between the two ends. In germline, CDR1 is MDHEN, CDR2 SYDVKM. The CDR3: CASSLRTAPTNEKLFF. The CDR3 DNA reads as TGTGCCAGCAGTTTGAGGACAGCTCCAACTAATGAAAAACTGTTTTTT.

CDR3 protein: CASSWGKGEQFF. DNA for the CDR3: TGTGCCAGCAGCTGGGGGAAGGGGGAGCAGTTCTTC. The rearrangement uses TRBV7-2 and TRBJ2-1; D may be TRBD1 or TRBD2 (5 bases each). This CDR3 has 12 amino acids. The germline V gene has CDR1 SGHTA and CDR2 FQGNSA. With 4 bases removed from V and 10 bases from J, the gap between germline ends came to 11 bases.

The chain has TRBV28 and TRBJ2-7, with D tentatively TRBD1 (6 bases). The CDR3 spans 14 residues. Per germline, CDR1 MDHEN and CDR2 SYDVKM. V was trimmed by 4 bases and J by 2 bases, leaving 12 bases between them. The CDR3 bases are TGTGCCAGCAGTTGGGGGACATACCCCTACGAGCAGTACTTC. It encodes CASSWGTYPYEQYF.

The chain uses TRBV2 and TRBJ1-3; D gene unclear. Looked up from germline, CDR1 is SNHLY and CDR2 is FYNNEI. This CDR3 has 11 residues. With 7 bases removed from V and 4 bases from J, the gap between germline ends came to 5 bases. The CDR3 spells CASTLGNTIYF. In DNA form, the CDR3 reads TGTGCCAGCACCCTAGGAAACACCATATATTTT.

This clone was found a few times. The chain has TRBV6-5 and TRBJ1-5; unclear D gene. Between the trimmed V and J ends, which lost 2 bases and 7 bases, there was a span of 9 bases. CDR1 MNHEY and CDR2 SVGAGI come from the germline V gene. The CDR3 is 13 amino acids. CDR3 nucleotides: TGTGCCAGCAGTTACCGTGGAGGACAGCCCCAGCATTTT. Its translation is CASSYRGGQPQHF.